Following are 10 T cell receptor delta chains from one sample sequenced in a study of γδ T cells in repeated Plasmodium falciparum infection (TCRdb year 2021). For bulk TCR repertoire analysis, Vgamma9/Vdelta2+ and Vdelta2-negative gammadelta T cell populations were flow-sorted out of peripheral blood mononuclear cells. Library creation used multiplex PCR. TCRdb shows the sequencer as Illumina MiSeq. Clonotypes were called again by TCRdb from the public reads via CATT, and duplicate nucleotide sequences were then merged into one entry. Within this sample are approximately 90,000 delta-chain clones, with 0.95% to 1% of them counted one time only. Roughly 9.9% of the sample comes from the top ten. The source material was gamma-delta T cells from blood. The receptor set was obtained from a pool of human donors (malaria-infected and uninfected, not separated).

This clone has at least ten counts. The translation of this DNA and the TCRdb protein of a much larger clone differ at residue 11, probably owing to a read error; the protein shown here is translated from the DNA. The gene calls are TRDV1 and TRDJ1, with 10 bases fitting TRDD3. The germline V gene encodes CDR1 TSWWSYY and CDR2 QGS. The CDR3 has 23 residues. V shed 0 bases, J shed 1 base, and the junction held 23 bases outside the gene matches. CDR3 in DNA: TGTGCTCTTGGGGAACTAGCCCATCAAATTAGAGATGGGGGATACCAACCCACCGATAAACTCATCTTT. This sequence encodes CALGELAHQIRDGGYQPTDKLIF.

This clone was detected only a few times. This is likely an artifact of a read error, given a far larger clone one base away. Other DNA sequences of this sample code for an identical CDR3. No J gene call was made, and the V gene is TRDV2; TRDD3, the table's D call, was not compared with the DNA. Germline V gives CDR1 GEAIGNYY, CDR2 EKD. The CDR3 has 16 amino acids. Here the CDR3 reads CACDTGTLEYTDKLIF. For the CDR3, the DNA is TGTGCCTGTGACACCGGGACCTTAGAGTACACCGATAAACTTATCTTT.

This clone was seen many times. The rearrangement uses TRDV1 and TRDJ1, with 8 bases aligning to TRDD3. TCRdb gives no J gene; it was assigned here by matching the DNA to germline. The length of the CDR3 is 18 residues. V dropped 5 bases and J dropped 7; count of bases not matched to a gene: 21. Germline lookup yields CDR1 TSWWSYY and CDR2 QGS. Here the CDR3 reads CALGNGALRLLGVGKLIF. CDR3 nucleotide sequence: TGTGCTCTTGGGAATGGAGCCCTACGTTTACTGGGGGTGGGTAAACTCATCTTT.

This clone was detected only a few times. TCRdb's listed protein matches a much larger clone and diverges from this DNA's translation at residue 4, likely through a read error; the protein shown comes from the DNA. The chain uses TRAV36/DV7 and TRDJ1, with D possibly being TRDD2 or TRDD3 (6 bases each). Trimming removed 2 bases at V and 0 bases at J, with 41 bases between. The germline CDR1 and CDR2 sequences are VTNFRS and LTSSGIE (reference sequence). This CDR3 has 24 residues. In nucleotides, the CDR3 is TGTGCTGTGGATGTTCAGAATCCTACCCCGGCCTTGATGGGGGTCTATATGTACACCGATAAACTCATCTTT. Its translation: CAVDVQNPTPALMGVYMYTDKLIF.

This clone was picked up many times. A single base is all that separates this from a far larger clone, so a read error is likely. The sample carries other DNA sequences with the same CDR3. The chain links TRDV2 to TRDJ1; the D is unclear. The J gene is not listed in TCRdb, so it was assigned here from a DNA match to germline. CDR3 length: 14 amino acids. Germline V lookup: CDR1 GEAIGNYY, CDR2 EKD. Trimming cost V 1 base and J 0 bases, with 8 bases left between them. The CDR3 nucleotides read TGTGCCTGTGACACTGTTTTGTACACCGATAAACTCATCTTT. Its translation is CACDTVLYTDKLIF.

This clone was detected a few times. TCRdb assigns this DNA the protein of a much larger clone, which departs from its translation at residue 14; this likely reflects a read error, and the protein shown comes from translating the DNA. V and J are TRDV1 and TRDJ1, with 11 nucleotides matching TRDD3. TCRdb does not report a J gene; here it was assigned by matching the DNA to germline references. In germline, CDR1 is TSWWSYY, CDR2 QGS. The CDR3 totals 22 residues. With 0 bases clipped from V and 0 bases from J, the junction kept 18 bases outside the gene matches. The chain's CDR3 is CALGELGRRLGDTERDTDKLIF. The CDR3 DNA is TGTGCTCTTGGGGAACTCGGGCGACGATTGGGGGATACGGAGCGAGACACCGATAAACTCATCTTT.

This clone rates as medium-sized. At the DNA level, this CDR3 is encoded by other sequences in the same sample as well. J is TRDJ3 and V is TRDV2, with 10 bases matching TRDD3. Germline loops: CDR1 GEAIGNYY, CDR2 EKD. The length of the CDR3 is 23 residues. Unmatched junction bases numbered 17, after V lost 1 base and J lost 0 bases. The CDR3 nucleotides read TGTGCCTGTGACACGGGAAAGAGAACTGGGGGATCCGAAAGCTCCTGGGACACCCGACAGATGTTTTTC. Its protein product is CACDTGKRTGGSESSWDTRQMFF.

This clone was counted a few times. A far larger clone is just one base off, so this is likely a read error. This CDR3 is also generated by other DNA sequences in the sample. The chain couples TRDV2 to TRDJ1, with TRDD3 matching 8 bases. The J gene is absent in TCRdb and was assigned here via DNA matching to germline. The ends lost 3 bases at V and 2 bases at J; junction bases unmatched: 31. The length of the CDR3 is 23 residues. Per the germline V gene, CDR1 is GEAIGNYY and CDR2 is EKD. CDR3 DNA: TGTGCCTGTGACTCTGAGGGGGATAAAAGGGAGGTTTTGGGATCTAGTCGTACCGATAAACTCATCTTT. Protein: CACDSEGDKREVLGSSRTDKLIF.

Notes on this clone: TCRdb has a much larger clone's protein, which differs at residue 17 from the translation of this DNA, likely because of a read error; what is shown is the protein translated from the DNA. The J gene is uncalled and the V gene is TRDV2; TRDD3, the table's D call, was not compared with the DNA. Germline V gives CDR1 GEAIGNYY, CDR2 EKD. The CDR3 extends over 19 amino acids. CDR3 amino acids: CACDRLGDTGSWDTRQTFF. In DNA form, the CDR3 reads TGTGCCTGTGACCGTCTGGGGGATACGGGCTCCTGGGACACCCGACAGACGTTTTTC.

In this sample, this clone turned up a few times. TCRdb's entry gives the protein of a much larger clone, which mismatches this DNA's translation at residue 5, likely from a read error; the protein reported here is translated from the DNA. The chain has TRDV1 and TRDJ1; 10 bases are shared with TRDD3. The CDR3 is made up of 18 amino acids. Germline trimming cut 3 bases from V and 10 bases from J; bases unmatched to any gene: 20. CDR1 is TSWWSYY and CDR2 is QGS in the germline V gene. DNA for the CDR3: TGTGCTCTTGGGGACCGAAACTTTGGGGGGATACGAAATGCTGGACTCATCTTT. This sequence encodes CALGDRNFGGIRNAGLIF.